The clone carrying this TCR beta chain was recorded many times. This sample was included in a study of CD8 T cells in ankylosing spondylitis. The germline V and J ends were trimmed by 4 bases and 3 bases, with 12 bases remaining between them. CDR3 size: 13 residues. CDR1 and CDR2 from the germline V gene are DFQATT and SNEGSKA (reference sequence). Quantitative 5'-RACE with molecular barcodes was used to make the TCR beta libraries. TCRdb used MiXCR to reprocess the 5' RACE reads, holding one entry per CDR3 protein. The sample lists some 130,000 distinct CDR3 sequences; about 7% were seen once. The genes are TRBV20-1 and TRBJ1-1; D unclear. The clonotype comes from a female donor with ankylosing spondylitis or in good health (not recorded which). Sequenced sample: blood, either unsorted or a sorted T cell fraction (not recorded which). This CDR3 reads CSATAIGDTEAFF. The CDR3 DNA reads as TGCAGTGCTACCGCGATCGGGGACACTGAAGCTTTCTTT.